Below are 20 T cell receptor beta chains sequenced from a single sample in a study of T cells in Graves' hyperthyroidism and ophthalmopathy. TCR beta CDR3 regions were amplified from RNA. Using the HTBI primer set, a first-round RT-PCR was run on the TCR CDR3. TCRdb independently ran MiXCR on the multiplex PCR reads; one entry per CDR3 protein. The data hold more than 500,000 distinct CDR3 sequences, with 46% observed a single time. The specimen was peripheral blood or thyroid tissue (not recorded which). The origin of the receptors is an adult woman with Graves' disease, either hyperthyroidism or ophthalmopathy (not recorded which).

V usage is TRBV20-1 and J usage is TRBJ2-7, with D unclear. The CDR3 sequence is 11 residues long. The V gene lost 6 bases and the J gene lost 9 bases, with 15 bases spanning the gap. In germline, CDR1 is DFQATT, CDR2 SNEGSKA (reference sequence). The CDR3 spells CSALSGVGQYF. The CDR3 DNA sequence: TGCAGTGCCCTTTCCGGCGTCGGGCAGTACTTC.

This chain uses TRBV11-3 with TRBJ2-7; 7 bases map to TRBD1. CDR3 size: 14 residues. Germline CDR1 reads SGHNT; CDR2 reads YENEEA. V shed 5 bases and J 5 bases; nucleotides not matched to a gene: 9. The DNA for the CDR3 is TGTGCCAGCAGCCTGGGCACAGGGGACCACGAGCAGTACTTC. It yields the protein CASSLGTGDHEQYF.

The chain couples TRBV2 to TRBJ2-2; D perhaps matches TRBD2 (6 bases). The germline CDR1 and CDR2 sequences are SNHLY and FYNNEI. The length of the CDR3 is 15 residues. The V end was cut by 4 bases, the J end by 0 bases, with 9 bases between. The chain's CDR3 is CASSGRGANTGELFF. CDR3 sequence (DNA): TGTGCCAGCAGTGGGCGCGGGGCGAACACCGGGGAGCTGTTTTTT.

This clonotype appeared a single time. The V call is TRBV7-2, the J call TRBJ1-4; TRBD1 is a possible D gene (6 bases). Trimming took 4 bases from V and 8 from J, leaving 14 bases between them. The germline CDR1 and CDR2 sequences are SGHTA and FQGNSA. This CDR3 contains 14 residues. The chain's CDR3 is CASSYQQGGEKLFF. In DNA, the CDR3 is TGTGCCAGCAGCTACCAACAGGGCGGAGAAAAACTGTTTTTT.

The chain links TRBV7-2 to TRBJ2-7, with D perhaps given as TRBD1 or TRBD2 (5 bases each). Germline V gene sequence: CDR1 SGHTA, CDR2 FQGNSA. V lost 8 bases, J lost 3 bases, and 20 bases lay in between. The CDR3 loop spans 15 amino acids. The DNA of the CDR3 is TGTGCCAGCGGACCACTCGACAGCCGGGGCTACGAGCAGTACTTC. Translating gives CASGPLDSRGYEQYF.

The chain employs TRBV25-1 and TRBJ1-2; 8 positions agree with TRBD1. Per germline, CDR1 MGHDK and CDR2 SYGVNS. CDR3 length equals 14 residues. Losses at the gene ends were 4 bases for V and 3 bases for J; bases not matched to a gene: 4. CDR3: CASSVWGQDYGYTF. In nucleotides, the CDR3 is TGTGCCAGCAGTGTATGGGGACAGGACTATGGCTACACCTTC.

Notes on this clonotype: This clone may be a read error of a much larger clone one base away. This chain joins TRBV7-3 and TRBJ2-7; D possibly uses TRBD1 or TRBD2 (6 bases each). The CDR3 has 15 residues. Germline V gives CDR1 SGHTA, CDR2 FQGTGA. DNA of the CDR3: TGTGCCGGCAGCCCGGAGGGGGGCATGGGCTACGAGCAGTACTTC. This sequence encodes CAGSPEGGMGYEQYF.

In its sample, this clonotype was seen many times. J is TRBJ1-5 and V is TRBV15, with D possibly being TRBD1 (6 bases). This CDR3 comprises 15 residues. The germline gives CDR1 LNHNV, CDR2 YYDKDF (reference sequence). V was shortened by 0 bases and J by 5 bases, with 11 bases between the two germline ends. The CDR3, as DNA: TGTGCCACCAGCAGAGAAGGGACAAGATATCAGCCCCAGCATTTT. Protein sequence: CATSREGTRYQPQHF.

This sequence joins TRBV6-5 and TRBJ2-5, with 9 bases identical to TRBD1. Germline V gene sequence: CDR1 MNHEY, CDR2 SVGAGI. This CDR3 contains 15 residues. The ends lost 3 bases at V and 4 bases at J; junction bases unmatched: 6. As DNA, the CDR3 is TGTGCCAGCAGTTATTCCGGACAGGGGAGAGAGACCCAGTACTTC. Translating it yields CASSYSGQGRETQYF.

This clonotype was picked up one time. This rearrangement joins TRBV15 to TRBJ1-4, with 7 nucleotides matching TRBD1. CDR1 and CDR2 (germline): LNHNV, YYDKDF (reference sequence). V shed 3 bases and J 10 bases; nucleotides not matched to a gene: 5. The CDR3 length is 13 residues. CDR3 coding DNA: TGTGCCACCAGCAGCCGACAGGGCGGAAAACTGTTTTTT. This encodes CATSSRQGGKLFF.

In DNA form, the CDR3 reads TGCGCCAGCAGCCAAGGATGGAGGGGAAATAATTCACCCCTCCACTTT. This sequence encodes CASSQGWRGNNSPLHF. J is TRBJ1-6 and V is TRBV4-1, with D possibly being TRBD1 (5 bases). The CDR3 contains 16 residues. Trimming removed 1 base at V and 5 bases at J, with 12 bases between. Germline loops: CDR1 MGHRA, CDR2 YSYEKL.

This clonotype was detected many times. The CDR3: CATSDPPRYDSTGELFF. CDR3 sequence (DNA): TGTGCCACCAGTGATCCACCCCGCTACGACAGCACCGGGGAGCTGTTTTTT. The J gene is TRBJ2-2, the V gene TRBV24-1, with D possibly TRBD1 on 5 matching bases. The CDR3 spans 17 residues. V was clipped by 3 bases and J by 4 bases, with 17 bases between them. Germline CDR1 and CDR2: KGHDR and SFDVKD.

On this clonotype itself: Mismatch with germline at one junction end may stem from a read error. The chain couples TRBV9 to TRBJ2-2, with a tentative D call TRBD1 (5 bases). The CDR3 extends over 16 amino acids. Germline assignment: CDR1 SGDLS and CDR2 YYNGEE. The CDR3 DNA follows: TGTGCCAGCGGCGTAGGTCAGGGATGGGTGAACGGGGAGCTGTTTTTT. It codes for CASGVGQGWVNGELFF.

This clonotype was seen repeatedly, ten times or more. The CDR3 bases are TGTGCCAGTAGTATCACTTGGACAAAAATCATGAACACTGAAGCTTTCTTT. Its translation: CASSITWTKIMNTEAFF. This rearrangement joins TRBV19 to TRBJ1-1; TRBD1 is a possible D gene (5 bases). Germline V gene lookup returns CDR1 LNHDA and CDR2 SQIVND (reference sequence). V lost 3 bases to trimming and J lost 0 bases, with 17 bases between them. The CDR3 is 17 amino acids. Full variable domain (outside the CDR3, taken from reference TRBV19 and TRBJ1-1): DGGITQSPKYLFRKEGQNVTLSCEQNLNHDAMYWYRQDPGQGLRLIYYSQIVNDFQKGDIAEGYSVSREKKESFPLTVTSAQKNPTAFYLCASSITWTKIMNTEAFFGQGTRLTVV.

This chain joins TRBV2 and TRBJ2-7; D is undetermined. The CDR3 extends over 13 amino acids. Trimming cost V 3 bases and J 2 bases, with 8 bases left between them. Looked up from germline, CDR1 is SNHLY and CDR2 is FYNNEI. The CDR3 DNA is TGTGCCAGCAGTGACACCACCGCCTACGAGCAGTACTTC. Translation gives CASSDTTAYEQYF. The variable domain in full, with the rest retrieved from reference TRBV2 and TRBJ2-7, is EPEVTQTPSHQVTQMGQEVILRCVPISNHLYFYWYRQILGQKVEFLVSFYNNEISEKSEIFDDQFSVERPDGSNFTLKIRSTKLEDSAMYFCASSDTTAYEQYFGPGTRLTVT.

The CDR3 DNA is TGCGCCAGCAGCCGCCTGGAAAAACTGTTTTTT. This encodes CASSRLEKLFF. The chain carries TRBV4-1 and TRBJ1-4; the D is unclear. CDR3 length equals 11 residues. The V and J ends lost 4 bases and 8 bases respectively, with 5 bases between them. Germline V lookup: CDR1 MGHRA, CDR2 YSYEKL.

A remark on this clonotype: The junction departs from the called germline gene at one end, perhaps through a read error. V is TRBV25-1 and J is TRBJ2-1, with TRBD2 identical over 7 bases. The CDR3 has 16 amino acids. The germline V gene encodes CDR1 MGHDK and CDR2 SYGVNS. The CDR3 nucleotides are TGTGCCAGCAGTGAAGGCGGGGGAAGCTCCCACAATGAGCAGTTCTTC. Translated, it gives CASSEGGGSSHNEQFF.

This clonotype was detected ten times or more. This chain joins TRBV19 and TRBJ2-7; 13 positions match TRBD2. The CDR3 consists of 15 residues. The trim removed 6 bases at V and 3 bases at J, leaving 5 bases unmatched. Germline V gene sequence: CDR1 LNHDA, CDR2 SQIVND (reference sequence). CDR3 in amino acids: CASRKGLAGNYEQYF. CDR3 nucleotides: TGTGCCAGTAGGAAGGGACTAGCGGGAAACTACGAGCAGTACTTC.

V is TRBV12-3 or TRBV12-4 and J is TRBJ2-7, with 12 positions matching TRBD1. The J segment lost 7 bases and the V segment lost 8 bases, leaving 9 bases of the junction unmatched. The CDR3 has 14 residues. The CDR3 nucleotides are TGTGCCAGCGGGACGGGACAGGGGGCCGGGGAGCAGTACTTC. Translated: CASGTGQGAGEQYF.

V gene TRBV19 combines with J gene TRBJ1-5; perhaps TRBD1 as D (5 bases). This CDR3 has 13 amino acids. Germline V lookup: CDR1 LNHDA, CDR2 SQIVND (reference sequence). The V gene lost 5 bases and the J gene lost 9 bases, with 14 bases spanning the gap. The CDR3 DNA is TGTGCCAGTAGTGCGGGGACCGGGGCGCCCCAGCATTTT. This codes for CASSAGTGAPQHF.